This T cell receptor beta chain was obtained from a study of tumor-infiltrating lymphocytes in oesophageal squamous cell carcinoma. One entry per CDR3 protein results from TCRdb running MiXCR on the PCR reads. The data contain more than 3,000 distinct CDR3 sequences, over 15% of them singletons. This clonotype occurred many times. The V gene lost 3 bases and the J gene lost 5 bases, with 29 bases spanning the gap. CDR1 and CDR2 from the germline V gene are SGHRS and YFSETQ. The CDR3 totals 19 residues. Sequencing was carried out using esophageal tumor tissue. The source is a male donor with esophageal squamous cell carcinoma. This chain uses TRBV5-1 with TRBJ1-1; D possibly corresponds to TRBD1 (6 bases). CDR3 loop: CASSWGSRGRNPLGTEAFF. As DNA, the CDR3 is TGCGCCAGCAGCTGGGGTTCCAGGGGCCGAAACCCTCTTGGTACTGAAGCTTTCTTT.